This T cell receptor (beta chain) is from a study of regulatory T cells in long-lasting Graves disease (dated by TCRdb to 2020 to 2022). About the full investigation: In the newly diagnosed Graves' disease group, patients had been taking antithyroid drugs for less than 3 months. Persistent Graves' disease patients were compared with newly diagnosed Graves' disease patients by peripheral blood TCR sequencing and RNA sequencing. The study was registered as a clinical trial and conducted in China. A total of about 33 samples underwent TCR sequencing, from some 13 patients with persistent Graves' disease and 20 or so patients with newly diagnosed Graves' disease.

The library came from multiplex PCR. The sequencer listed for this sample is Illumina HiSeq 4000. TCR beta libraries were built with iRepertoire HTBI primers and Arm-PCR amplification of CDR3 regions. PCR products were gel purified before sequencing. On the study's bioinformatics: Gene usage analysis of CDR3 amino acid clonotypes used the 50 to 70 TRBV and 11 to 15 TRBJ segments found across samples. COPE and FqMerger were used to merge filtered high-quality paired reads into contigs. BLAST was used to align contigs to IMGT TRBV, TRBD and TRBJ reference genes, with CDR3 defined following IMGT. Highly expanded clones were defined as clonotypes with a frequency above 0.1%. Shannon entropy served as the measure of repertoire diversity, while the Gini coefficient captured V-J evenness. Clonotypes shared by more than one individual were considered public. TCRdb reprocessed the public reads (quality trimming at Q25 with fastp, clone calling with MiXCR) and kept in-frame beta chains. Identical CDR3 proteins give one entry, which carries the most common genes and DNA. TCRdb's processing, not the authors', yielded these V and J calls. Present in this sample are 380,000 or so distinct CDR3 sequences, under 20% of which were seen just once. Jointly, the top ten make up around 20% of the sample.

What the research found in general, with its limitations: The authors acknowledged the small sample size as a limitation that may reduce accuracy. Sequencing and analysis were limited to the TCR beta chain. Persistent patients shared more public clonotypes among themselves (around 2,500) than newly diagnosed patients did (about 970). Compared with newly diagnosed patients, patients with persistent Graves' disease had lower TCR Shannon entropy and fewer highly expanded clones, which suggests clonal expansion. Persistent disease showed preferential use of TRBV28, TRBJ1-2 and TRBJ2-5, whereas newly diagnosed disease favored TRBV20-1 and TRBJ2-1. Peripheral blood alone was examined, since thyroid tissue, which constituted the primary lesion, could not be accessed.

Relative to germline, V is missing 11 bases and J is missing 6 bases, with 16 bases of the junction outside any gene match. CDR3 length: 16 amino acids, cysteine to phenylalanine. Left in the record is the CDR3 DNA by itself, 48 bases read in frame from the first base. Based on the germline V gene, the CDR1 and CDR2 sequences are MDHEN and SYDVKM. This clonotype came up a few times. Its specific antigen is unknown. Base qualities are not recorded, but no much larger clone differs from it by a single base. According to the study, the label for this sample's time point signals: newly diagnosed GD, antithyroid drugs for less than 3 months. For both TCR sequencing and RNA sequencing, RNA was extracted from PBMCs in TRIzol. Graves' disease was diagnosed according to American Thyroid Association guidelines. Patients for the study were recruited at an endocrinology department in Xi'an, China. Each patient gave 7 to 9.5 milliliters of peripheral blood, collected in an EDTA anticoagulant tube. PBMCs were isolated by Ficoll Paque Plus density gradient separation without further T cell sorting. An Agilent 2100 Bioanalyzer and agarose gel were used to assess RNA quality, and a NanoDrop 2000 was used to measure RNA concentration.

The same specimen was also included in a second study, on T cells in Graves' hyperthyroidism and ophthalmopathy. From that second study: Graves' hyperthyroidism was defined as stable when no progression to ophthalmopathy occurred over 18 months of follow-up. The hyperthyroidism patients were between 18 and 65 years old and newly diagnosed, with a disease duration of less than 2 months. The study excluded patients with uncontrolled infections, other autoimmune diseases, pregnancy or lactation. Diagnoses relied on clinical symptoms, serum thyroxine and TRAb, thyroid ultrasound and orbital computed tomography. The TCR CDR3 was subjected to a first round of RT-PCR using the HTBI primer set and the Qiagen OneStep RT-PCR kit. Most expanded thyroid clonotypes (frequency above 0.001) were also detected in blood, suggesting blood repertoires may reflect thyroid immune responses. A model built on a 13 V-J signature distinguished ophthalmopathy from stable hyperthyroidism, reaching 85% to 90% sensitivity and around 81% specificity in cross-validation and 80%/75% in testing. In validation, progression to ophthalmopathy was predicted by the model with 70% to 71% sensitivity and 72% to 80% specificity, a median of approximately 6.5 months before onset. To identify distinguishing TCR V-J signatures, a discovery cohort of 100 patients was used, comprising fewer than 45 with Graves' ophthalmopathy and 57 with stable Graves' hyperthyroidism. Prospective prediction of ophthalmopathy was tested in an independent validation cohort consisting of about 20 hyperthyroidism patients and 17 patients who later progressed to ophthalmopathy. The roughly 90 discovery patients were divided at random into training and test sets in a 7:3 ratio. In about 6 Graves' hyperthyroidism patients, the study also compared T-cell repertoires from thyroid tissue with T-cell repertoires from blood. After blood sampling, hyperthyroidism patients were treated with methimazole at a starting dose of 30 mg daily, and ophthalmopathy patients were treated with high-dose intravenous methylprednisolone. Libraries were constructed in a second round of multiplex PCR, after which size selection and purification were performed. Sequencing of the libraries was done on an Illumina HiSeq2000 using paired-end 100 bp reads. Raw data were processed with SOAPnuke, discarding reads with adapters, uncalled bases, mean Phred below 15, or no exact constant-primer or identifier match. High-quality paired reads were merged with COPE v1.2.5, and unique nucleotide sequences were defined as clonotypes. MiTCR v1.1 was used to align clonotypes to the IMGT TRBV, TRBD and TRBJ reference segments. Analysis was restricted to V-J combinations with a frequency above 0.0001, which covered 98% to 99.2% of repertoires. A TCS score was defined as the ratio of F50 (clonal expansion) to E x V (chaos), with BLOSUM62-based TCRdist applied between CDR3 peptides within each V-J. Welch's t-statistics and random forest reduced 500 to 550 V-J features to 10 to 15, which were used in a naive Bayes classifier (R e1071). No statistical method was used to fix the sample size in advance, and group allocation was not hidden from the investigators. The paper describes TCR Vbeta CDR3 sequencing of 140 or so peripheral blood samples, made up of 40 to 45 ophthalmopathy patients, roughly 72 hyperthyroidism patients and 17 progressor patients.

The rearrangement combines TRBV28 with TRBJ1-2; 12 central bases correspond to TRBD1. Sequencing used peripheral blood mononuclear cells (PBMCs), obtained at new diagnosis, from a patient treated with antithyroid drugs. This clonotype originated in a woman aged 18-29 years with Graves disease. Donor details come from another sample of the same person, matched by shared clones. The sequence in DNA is TGTGCCCTTAAACCCGGTTGGGACAGGGGGCTCAATGGCTACACCTTC. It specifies CALKPGWDRGLNGYTF.